The rows below give T cell receptor beta chains drawn from one sample of a study of T-cell reconstitution after alpha-beta-depleted transplantation in children. Using its own MiXCR run on the PCR reads, TCRdb lists one record per CDR3 protein. The sample has roughly 200,000 distinct CDR3 sequences, 14% to 15% seen once; the top ten hold roughly 13%. This sample comprised PBMCs from the stem cell graft donor, obtained from the stem cell graft. The receptors were sampled from a human donor who donated a stem cell graft to a child with acute lymphoblastic leukemia. CDR3s include the opening cysteine and the closing phenylalanine or tryptophan. The D gene is left open where the match is weak. Not all rows give a size; the values are once, few, many and, for expanded clones, a class.

.,many,TRBJ2-1,TRBV14,CASSQSLAGEQFF,TGTGCCAGCAGCCAATCGCTAGCTGGGGAGCAGTTCTTC
TRBD1,.,TRBJ2-7,TRBV29-1,CSVVNRDRSSYEQYF,TGCAGCGTCGTAAACCGGGACAGGAGCTCCTACGAGCAGTACTTC
.,many,TRBJ2-7,TRBV3-1,CASSQGISAYEQYF,TGTGCCAGCAGCCAAGGAATTTCAGCCTACGAGCAGTACTTC
.,.,TRBJ2-3,TRBV5-5,CASSLVWGTEPDTQYF,TGTGCCAGCAGCTTGGTTTGGGGGACGGAGCCAGATACGCAGTATTTT
TRBD1,.,TRBJ1-5,TRBV6-1,CASSDLQGRNDNQPQHF,TGTGCCAGCAGTGACCTACAGGGGAGGAACGACAATCAGCCCCAGCATTTT
.,.,TRBJ2-2,TRBV5-1,CASSLGPGNTGELFF,TGCGCCAGCAGCTTGGGTCCGGGGAACACCGGGGAGCTGTTTTTT
TRBD1,.,TRBJ1-1,TRBV11-2,CASSRDRAADTEAFF,TGTGCCAGCAGCAGAGACAGGGCAGCGGACACTGAAGCTTTCTTT
.,many,TRBJ1-6,TRBV12-3/TRBV12-4,CASSLRVRNSPLHF,TGTGCCAGCAGTTTGAGGGTCAGGAATTCACCCCTCCACTTT
.,many,TRBJ2-1,TRBV12-3/TRBV12-4,CASSLKDYYNEQFF,TGTGCCAGCAGTTTAAAGGACTACTACAATGAGCAGTTCTTC
.,many,TRBJ1-1,TRBV25-1,CASSEVGDLNTEAFF,TGTGCCAGCAGTGAGGTTGGGGATTTGAACACTGAAGCTTTCTTT
TRBD2,many,TRBJ2-2,TRBV20-1,CSARDLRTSGANTGELFF,TGCAGTGCTAGAGATTTACGGACTAGCGGGGCGAACACCGGGGAGCTGTTTTTT
.,many,TRBJ2-3,TRBV5-1,CASSFGESGSTDTQYF,TGCGCCAGCAGCTTTGGGGAGTCGGGGAGCACAGATACGCAGTATTTT
TRBD2,.,TRBJ2-7,TRBV30,CAWKGLAYEQYF,TGTGCCTGGAAGGGACTAGCCTACGAGCAGTACTTC
TRBD1,many,TRBJ1-2,TRBV28,CASSTGVYGYTF,TGTGCCAGCAGCACAGGGGTTTATGGCTACACCTTC
.,many,TRBJ2-5,TRBV6-2/TRBV6-3,CASSYPWETQYF,TGTGCCAGCAGTTACCCCTGGGAGACCCAGTACTTC
TRBD1,many,TRBJ2-3,TRBV5-1,CASTHDRASTDTQYF,TGCGCCAGCACCCATGACAGGGCTAGCACAGATACGCAGTATTTT
TRBD2,.,TRBJ2-7,TRBV19,CASSLAGGPYEQYF,TGTGCCAGTAGCCTAGCGGGAGGGCCCTACGAGCAGTACTTC
.,many,TRBJ2-3,TRBV5-1,CASSLVDGLDTQYF,TGCGCCAGCAGCTTGGTGGACGGACTAGATACGCAGTATTTT
.,few,TRBJ1-3,TRBV19,CASSIGNSGNTIYF,TGTGCCAGTAGTATAGGCAACTCTGGAAACACCATATATTTT
TRBD2,many,TRBJ2-2,TRBV29-1,CSVVGRATGELFF,TGCAGCGTTGTAGGGAGGGCGACCGGGGAGCTGTTTTTT
.,few,TRBJ1-1,TRBV12-3/TRBV12-4,CASSYSFLMNTEAFF,TGTGCCAGCAGTTACTCATTTTTAATGAACACTGAAGCTTTCTTT
TRBD2,many,TRBJ2-1,TRBV5-1,CASRPPGLAGDEQFF,TGCGCCAGCAGGCCTCCGGGACTAGCGGGAGATGAGCAGTTCTTC
TRBD1,many,TRBJ2-3,TRBV20-1,CSAPGQGDTDTQYF,TGCAGTGCTCCGGGACAGGGAGACACAGATACGCAGTATTTT
.,.,TRBJ1-5,TRBV12-3/TRBV12-4,CASTQRAGSQPQHF,TGTGCCAGCACCCAGCGGGCAGGGAGTCAGCCCCAGCATTTT
.,many,TRBJ1-2,TRBV12-3/TRBV12-4,CASRIGTGYGYTF,TGTGCCAGCAGAATCGGGACGGGTTATGGCTACACCTTC
.,many,TRBJ2-5,TRBV11-3,CASSLGYGMGQETQYF,TGTGCCAGCAGCTTAGGGTATGGAATGGGCCAAGAGACCCAGTACTTC
TRBD2,.,TRBJ2-7,TRBV5-1,CASSFGLAGVRGYEQYF,TGCGCCAGCAGCTTCGGACTAGCGGGAGTGAGAGGATACGAGCAGTACTTC
.,few,TRBJ1-1,TRBV11-2,CASSLGGFAEAFF,TGTGCCAGCAGCTTAGGGGGTTTCGCTGAAGCTTTCTTT
.,many,TRBJ1-4,TRBV7-9,CASSLGSSRANEKLFF,TGTGCCAGCAGCCTCGGTAGTAGTAGGGCTAATGAAAAACTGTTTTTT
.,many,TRBJ1-1,TRBV12-3/TRBV12-4,CASSHGQTLGTEAFF,TGTGCCAGCAGTCACGGACAGACGTTGGGCACTGAAGCTTTCTTT
.,many,TRBJ2-7,TRBV20-1,CSAPGLVGYEQYF,TGCAGTGCCCCGGGGCTAGTCGGCTACGAGCAGTACTTC
.,many,TRBJ1-4,TRBV4-1,CASSHLIVTGEKLFF,TGCGCCAGCAGCCACCTCATTGTGACTGGTGAAAAACTGTTTTTT
.,few,TRBJ1-4,TRBV25-1,CASSEGSLEGEKLFF,TGTGCCAGCAGTGAAGGCAGTTTAGAGGGGGAAAAACTGTTTTTT
.,.,TRBJ2-3,TRBV11-2,CASSPIGTWEGESADTQYF,TGTGCCAGCAGCCCCATAGGGACTTGGGAAGGGGAGTCAGCAGATACGCAGTATTTT
.,many,TRBJ1-4,TRBV5-1,CASSLTGPEKLFF,TGCGCCAGCAGCTTGACAGGACCTGAAAAACTGTTTTTT
TRBD2,.,TRBJ2-1,TRBV6-4,CASGPSGSEYNEQFF,TGTGCCAGCGGACCTAGCGGGAGTGAGTACAATGAGCAGTTCTTC